Below are 25 T cell receptor beta chains sequenced from a single sample in a study of blood T cell repertoires in COVID-19. Some clones are missing from TCRdb's copy, which holds only in-frame ones; the method was immunoSEQ multiplex PCR. This sample has 180,000 or so clones; around 79% occur once, and the top ten carry approximately 11%. The sequencing sample was made of PBMCs or T cells enriched from blood (not recorded which). These receptors came from a man aged 50 to 59 who had recovered from COVID-19.

The chain couples TRBV7-2 to TRBJ1-5, with a weak D call TRBD1 (6 bases). The germline V gene encodes CDR1 SGHTA and CDR2 FQGNSA. CDR3 size: 15 residues. Trimming removed 2 bases from V and 5 bases from J, with 13 bases in between. CDR3 sequence (DNA): TGTGCCAGCAGCTTATTCGGGGCAGGGGATCAGCCCCAGCATTTT. Protein sequence: CASSLFGAGDQPQHF.

This clone was detected a few times. The chain joins TRBV28 to TRBJ1-3; D perhaps matches TRBD1 (5 bases). Germline lookup yields CDR1 MDHEN and CDR2 SYDVKM. V gave up 1 base and J gave up 0 bases, with 13 bases separating them. There are 17 residues in the CDR3. The CDR3 is CASSLLWGLHSGNTIYF. The CDR3 DNA reads as TGTGCCAGCAGTTTATTGTGGGGACTTCACTCTGGAAACACCATATATTTT.

CDR3 DNA: TGTGCCAGCAGCTCTAACCCGGGACAGCTAACGGGCTACACCTTC. Protein: CASSSNPGQLTGYTF. V gene TRBV11-2 combines with J gene TRBJ1-2; 7 bases line up with TRBD1. The V gene's germline CDR1 is SGHAT and CDR2 FQNNGV. The CDR3 is 15 amino acids. The V segment lost 4 bases and the J segment 8 bases; nucleotides outside the gene matches: 13. Based on the CDR3 plus reference TRBV11-2 and TRBJ1-2, the full variable domain is EAGVAQSPRYKIIEKRQSVAFWCNPISGHATLYWYQQILGQGPKLLIQFQNNGVVDDSQLPKDRFSAERLKGVDSTLKIQPAKLEDSAVYLCASSSNPGQLTGYTFGSGTRLTVV.

This chain joins TRBV29-1 and TRBJ1-2, with 8 nucleotides matching TRBD1. The trim removed 6 bases at V and 4 bases at J, leaving 19 bases unmatched. This CDR3 has 17 residues. From germline, CDR1 is SQVTM and CDR2 ANQGSEA. The CDR3 DNA is TGCAGCGTCCGAGACGCGCTCCAGGGGGCTATAGGCTATGGCTACACCTTC. Amino acid sequence: CSVRDALQGAIGYGYTF.

The chain carries TRBV27 and TRBJ2-5; 7 bases are a match to TRBD1. V was pared by 5 bases and J by 5 bases, with 8 bases of the junction left unmatched. Germline V gives CDR1 MNHEY, CDR2 SMNVEV (reference sequence). The CDR3 loop spans 14 amino acids. In DNA form, the CDR3 reads TGTGCCAGCAGTCCCCTCGACAGGGAGGAGACCCAGTACTTC. The encoded protein is CASSPLDREETQYF.

V is TRBV20-1 and J is TRBJ1-2, with a tentative D call TRBD1 (6 bases). This CDR3 region has 11 residues. CDR1 is DFQATT and CDR2 is SNEGSKA in the germline V gene (reference sequence). V lost 5 bases, J lost 6 bases, and 10 bases lay in between. The CDR3 spells CSAVNRDGYTF. The CDR3 region has the DNA TGCAGTGCTGTAAACAGGGATGGCTACACCTTC.

V is TRBV5-1 and J is TRBJ1-1; 8 bases agree with TRBD1. The CDR3 runs to 16 residues. J gave up 1 base and V 0 bases, and 5 bases lay outside the gene matches. Looked up from germline, CDR1 is SGHRS and CDR2 is YFSETQ. The CDR3 protein is CASSLGSGTGNTEAFF. In nucleotides, the CDR3 is TGCGCCAGCAGCTTGGGAAGTGGGACAGGGAACACTGAAGCTTTCTTT.

The gene calls are TRBV6-5 and TRBJ1-3, with 10 bases matching TRBD1. The CDR3 is made up of 15 amino acids. V lost 6 bases, J lost 2 bases, and 4 bases stayed unmatched. Germline CDR1 reads MNHEY; CDR2 reads SVGAGI. The CDR3 is CASSPGTGAGNTIYF. In nucleotides, the CDR3 is TGTGCCAGCAGCCCCGGGACAGGGGCTGGAAACACCATATATTTT.

The J gene is TRBJ2-5, the V gene TRBV12-5, with 7 bases that match TRBD1. This CDR3 has 14 residues. V was pared by 5 bases and J by 4 bases, with 7 bases of the junction left unmatched. Per the germline V gene, CDR1 is LGHNT and CDR2 is FRNRAP. The CDR3 region is CASGPGQAGETQYF. The CDR3 DNA follows: TGTGCTAGTGGTCCCGGACAGGCGGGAGAGACCCAGTACTTC.

The chain uses TRBV25-1 and TRBJ2-1; D might be TRBD2 (6 bases). The CDR3 sequence is 16 residues long. Looked up from germline, CDR1 is MGHDK and CDR2 is SYGVNS. Trimming took off 1 base at V and 3 bases at J, with 13 bases between the two ends. The CDR3 here is CASSESGGVSYNEQFF. DNA of the CDR3: TGTGCCAGCAGTGAATCTGGAGGGGTAAGCTACAATGAGCAGTTCTTC.

J is TRBJ2-2 and V is TRBV5-1, with D perhaps TRBD1 (6 bases). This CDR3 has 17 amino acids. Germline loops: CDR1 SGHRS, CDR2 YFSETQ. Trimming cost V 0 bases and J 0 bases, with 12 bases left between them. The CDR3 bases are TGCGCCAGCAGCTTGGGCAGTGGGGGCGCGAACACCGGGGAGCTGTTTTTT. Protein product: CASSLGSGGANTGELFF.

J is TRBJ2-7 and V is TRBV10-3; 7 nucleotides match TRBD1. The CDR3 runs 15 residues. CDR1 and CDR2 from the germline V gene are ENHRY and SYGVKD. The trim removed 7 bases at V and 2 bases at J, leaving 11 bases unmatched. The CDR3 reads CAITRRQGVTYEQYF. DNA for the CDR3: TGTGCCATCACCCGCCGGCAGGGGGTTACCTACGAGCAGTACTTC.

This clone was seen a handful of times. This sequence joins TRBV7-9 and TRBJ1-2; D call uncertain. Germline values: CDR1 SEHNR, CDR2 FQNEAQ (reference sequence). Trimming pared 4 bases from V and 6 bases from J, leaving 15 bases between. CDR3 length equals 14 residues. The CDR3: CASSSLFTVHGYTF. Here the CDR3 DNA reads TGTGCCAGCAGCTCCCTATTTACAGTCCATGGCTACACCTTC.

The chain couples TRBV24-1 to TRBJ1-6; maybe TRBD1 (6 bases). Germline lookup yields CDR1 KGHDR and CDR2 SFDVKD. V lost 9 bases and J 7 bases, leaving 15 bases between the germline ends. The CDR3 spans 14 residues. CDR3 sequence: CATQLGGENSPLHF. The CDR3 DNA follows: TGTGCCACCCAGCTTGGGGGCGAAAATTCACCCCTCCACTTT.

The chain uses TRBV21-1 and TRBJ1-2; the table names TRBD1, a call not compared with the DNA. TRBV21-1 is a known pseudogene. The length of the CDR3 is 13 residues. CDR3 DNA: TGTGCCAGCGGGGACAGGGGTCTCTATGGCTACACCTTC. Encoded protein: CASGDRGLYGYTF.

The V call is TRBV7-3, the J call TRBJ1-6; D remains unclear. The CDR3 sequence is 15 residues long. The germline V gene encodes CDR1 SGHTA and CDR2 FQGTGA. Trimming cost V 1 base and J 6 bases, with 10 bases left between them. CDR3 DNA: TGTGCCAGCAGCTTAAGGCCAGAACGTAATTCACCCCTCCACTTT. Its protein product is CASSLRPERNSPLHF. The variable domain in full, completed from reference TRBV7-3 and TRBJ1-6, reads GAGVSQTPSNKVTEKGKYVELRCDPISGHTALYWYRQSLGQGPEFLIYFQGTGAADDSGLPNDRFFAVRPEGSVSTLKIQRTERGDSAVYLCASSLRPERNSPLHFGNGTRLTVT.

The chain has TRBV7-2 and TRBJ2-7; D is unclear. Trimming removed 2 bases from V and 3 bases from J, with 5 bases in between. Germline-derived CDR1 and CDR2 are SGHTA and FQGNSA. The CDR3 runs 12 residues. CDR3 loop: CASSLPDYEQYF. In nucleotides, the CDR3 is TGTGCCAGCAGCTTACCAGACTACGAGCAGTACTTC.

The chain uses TRBV19 and TRBJ2-6; D is perhaps TRBD1 (6 bases). V lost 4 bases and J lost 5, with 15 bases in between. The CDR3 spans 16 residues. CDR1 LNHDA and CDR2 SQIVND come from the germline V gene (reference sequence). The CDR3 nucleotides are TGTGCCAGTAGTAGCAATACAGGGAATTGGGCCAACGTCCTGACTTTC. Protein sequence: CASSSNTGNWANVLTF. The whole variable domain, filled in from reference TRBV19 and TRBJ2-6, reads DGGITQSPKYLFRKEGQNVTLSCEQNLNHDAMYWYRQDPGQGLRLIYYSQIVNDFQKGDIAEGYSVSREKKESFPLTVTSAQKNPTAFYLCASSSNTGNWANVLTFGAGSRLTVL.

This chain uses TRBV28 with TRBJ1-2; 8 nucleotides agree with TRBD1. J lost 4 bases, V lost 7 bases, and 5 bases had no gene match. Germline loops: CDR1 MDHEN, CDR2 SYDVKM. The CDR3 runs to 13 residues. This chain's CDR3 is CASTRTGRYGYTF. CDR3 in DNA: TGTGCCAGCACAAGGACAGGGCGCTATGGCTACACCTTC.

The rearrangement joins TRBV11-1 to TRBJ2-7; 9 bases fit TRBD2. Per the germline V gene, CDR1 is SGHAT and CDR2 is FQDESV (reference sequence). V trimming: 1 base; J trimming: 2 bases; junction bases outside the gene matches: 3. This CDR3 comprises 15 residues. Here the CDR3 DNA reads TGTGCCAGCAGCTTAGTCGCTAGCGGGACCTACGAGCAGTACTTC. Protein sequence: CASSLVASGTYEQYF.

This chain connects TRBV23-1 to TRBJ2-5; 8 positions match TRBD2. TRBV23-1 is sorted into the ORF group, with uncertain function. With V trimmed by 6 bases and J by 5 bases, 17 bases remained unmatched. The CDR3 is 17 residues long. The CDR3 sequence is CASSPESEDGGGETQYF. CDR3 nucleotides: TGCGCCAGCAGCCCCGAATCAGAAGACGGCGGGGGGGAGACCCAGTACTTC.

The chain combines TRBV30 with TRBJ1-5; the match to TRBD1 covers 7 bases. In germline, CDR1 is GTSNPN, CDR2 SVGIG (reference sequence). J was trimmed by 5 bases and V by 1 base; bases with no gene match: 2. This CDR3 has 13 residues. The CDR3 DNA sequence: TGTGCCTGGAGTGCGGGACAGTATCAGCCCCAGCATTTT. The encoded protein is CAWSAGQYQPQHF.

This clone was detected only a few times. The chain links TRBV11-2 to TRBJ2-1, with TRBD2 matching 15 bases. Trimming at V came to 4 bases and at J to 8 bases, leaving 6 bases not matched to a gene. CDR1 is SGHAT and CDR2 is FQNNGV in the germline V gene. The CDR3 runs to 16 residues. The DNA for the CDR3 is TGTGCCAGCAGCTCCCGGACTAGCGGGAGGGCCTATGAGCAGTTCTTC. This encodes CASSSRTSGRAYEQFF.

The genes are TRBV14 and TRBJ1-6; D may be TRBD1 (5 bases). Germline V gives CDR1 SGHDN, CDR2 FVKESK. The ends were cut back, 0 bases at V and 8 bases at J, with 5 bases in the middle. This CDR3 contains 13 residues. The CDR3 spells CASSQEGHSPLHF. The DNA for the CDR3 is TGTGCCAGCAGCCAAGAGGGGCATTCACCCCTCCACTTT.

The genes are TRBV14 and TRBJ2-5; D is perhaps TRBD2 (5 bases). This CDR3 comprises 12 residues. CDR1 is SGHDN, CDR2 FVKESK, per germline. Trimming took 1 base from V and 10 from J, leaving 10 bases between them. The CDR3 sequence is CASSQAAGDQYF. In nucleotides, the CDR3 is TGTGCCAGCAGCCAAGCAGCCGGGGACCAGTACTTC. Based on the CDR3 plus reference TRBV14 and TRBJ2-5, the full variable domain is EAGVTQFPSHSVIEKGQTVTLRCDPISGHDNLYWYRRVMGKEIKFLLHFVKESKQDESGMPNNRFLAERTGGTYSTLKVQPAELEDSGVYFCASSQAAGDQYFGPGTRLLVL.